These 14 T cell receptor beta chains came from one sample sequenced in a study of T cells expressing NK-cell markers. TCRdb derives one entry per CDR3 protein from the 5' RACE reads, leaving out DNA. The table lists 150,000 to 160,000 distinct CDR3 sequences. Sequenced material: blood T cells: a sorted CD56 or NKG2C T cell subset, CD4+ or CD8+ T cells, or bulk PBMC T cells (not recorded which). The receptor set was obtained from a woman between 50 and 59 years old in good health.

This chain connects TRBV12-3 or TRBV12-4 to TRBJ2-1; TCRdb outputs TRBD1, but without DNA this stays unchecked. The length of the CDR3 is 12 residues. CDR3: CASSNWDLQGFF.

The chain uses TRBV3-1 and TRBJ2-2; the D gene TCRdb calls, TRBD2, cannot be checked with no DNA. CDR3 length: 16 residues. Germline V CDR1 and CDR2: LGHDT, YNNKEL (reference sequence). The CDR3 sequence: CASSFRTSGETGELFF.

The J gene is TRBJ1-1, the V gene TRBV28. Germline V gives CDR1 MDHEN, CDR2 SYDVKM. This CDR3 contains 14 residues. The CDR3: CASSYTREGTEAFF.

V usage is TRBV20-1 and J usage is TRBJ2-7; TCRdb proposes TRBD1, but this gene call is untestable without DNA. Per the germline V gene, CDR1 is DFQATT and CDR2 is SNEGSKA (reference sequence). This CDR3 region has 14 residues. CDR3 in amino acids: CSASDRDSGLEQYF.

The chain is built from TRBV7-8 and TRBJ2-1; TCRdb calls TRBD1, which cannot be checked without DNA. CDR1 SGHVS and CDR2 FQNEAQ come from the germline V gene. CDR3 size: 14 residues. The CDR3 spells CASSLGPNYNEQFF.

The CDR3 spells CASTWGHTEAFF. The chain is built from TRBV12-3 or TRBV12-4 and TRBJ1-1; TCRdb's D call, TRBD1, is unchecked because there is no DNA. The CDR3 extends over 12 amino acids.

This sequence joins TRBV19 and TRBJ1-1. The CDR3 is 15 amino acids. CDR1 and CDR2 (germline): LNHDA, SQIVND (reference sequence). CDR3 region: CASSIWGRDDTEAFF.

This sequence joins TRBV27 and TRBJ2-5; TCRdb lists TRBD1, though no DNA is available to test this call. The germline gives CDR1 MNHEY, CDR2 SMNVEV (reference sequence). CDR3 length equals 19 residues. The CDR3 is CASSPTPTGPESYQETQYF.

This chain links TRBV12-3 or TRBV12-4 with TRBJ2-1. The CDR3 extends over 16 amino acids. The CDR3: CASSFSGSSSYNEQFF.

The rearrangement uses TRBV13 and TRBJ2-2. CDR1 is PRHDT and CDR2 is FYEKMQ in the germline V gene (reference sequence). The CDR3 spans 13 residues. The CDR3: CASSISEVGELFF. Based on the CDR3 plus reference TRBV13 and TRBJ2-2, the full variable domain is AAGVIQSPRHLIKEKRETATLKCYPIPRHDTVYWYQQGPGQDPQFLISFYEKMQSDKGSIPDRFSAQQFSDYHSELNMSSLELGDSALYFCASSISEVGELFFGEGSRLTVL.

This rearrangement joins TRBV25-1 to TRBJ2-7; lacking DNA, the TRBD2 call made by TCRdb goes unchecked. Germline V lookup: CDR1 MGHDK, CDR2 SYGVNS. The CDR3 loop spans 14 amino acids. The CDR3 region is CASSWASGEEEQYF.

The chain carries TRBV12-3 or TRBV12-4 and TRBJ2-1; TCRdb outputs TRBD2, but without DNA this stays unchecked. This CDR3 is built from 15 residues. The CDR3 region is CASSPRTSGDNEQFF.

The J gene is TRBJ2-3, the V gene TRBV19; TCRdb's assignment of TRBD1 cannot be checked, as there is no DNA. This CDR3 has 17 residues. The germline CDR1 and CDR2 sequences are LNHDA and SQIVND (reference sequence). The CDR3 region is CASSIDVPNSGTDTQYF.

The J gene is TRBJ1-3, the V gene TRBV27. This CDR3 contains 15 residues. Germline V gives CDR1 MNHEY, CDR2 SMNVEV (reference sequence). The CDR3: CASSLSGNSGNTIYF.